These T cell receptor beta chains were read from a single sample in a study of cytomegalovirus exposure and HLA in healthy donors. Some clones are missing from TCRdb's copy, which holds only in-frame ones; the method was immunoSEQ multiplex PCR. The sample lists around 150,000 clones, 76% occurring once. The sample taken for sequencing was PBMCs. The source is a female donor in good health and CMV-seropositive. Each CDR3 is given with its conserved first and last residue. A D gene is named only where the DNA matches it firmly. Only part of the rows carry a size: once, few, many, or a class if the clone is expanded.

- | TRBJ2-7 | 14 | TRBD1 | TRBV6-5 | TGTGCCAGCAGTACATGGGACAGATCCTACGAGCAGTACTTC | CASSTWDRSYEQYF
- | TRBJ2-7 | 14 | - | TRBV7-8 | TGTGCCAGCAGCTTAGCGCAAGGAGGGGCCGAGCAGTACTTC | CASSLAQGGAEQYF
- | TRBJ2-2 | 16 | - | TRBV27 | TGTGCCAGCAGTTCGGGTCCGGTGGCGAACACCGGGGAGCTGTTTTTT | CASSSGPVANTGELFF
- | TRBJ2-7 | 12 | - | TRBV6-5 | TGTGCCAGCAGTTACTCGCGGAGCGAGCAGTACTTC | CASSYSRSEQYF
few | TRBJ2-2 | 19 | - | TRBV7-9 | TGTTCCAGCAGCTTAGTACGTCGGTTTTTTAACGATTTCACCGGGGAGCTGTTTTTT | CSSSLVRRFFNDFTGELFF
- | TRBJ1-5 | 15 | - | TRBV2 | TGTGCCAGCAATCGGGGTGCCAATAGCAATCAGCCCCAGCATTTT | CASNRGANSNQPQHF
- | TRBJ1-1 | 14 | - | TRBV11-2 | TGTGCCAGCAGCTTCAGGGGAGGGGGCACTGAAGCTTTCTTT | CASSFRGGGTEAFF
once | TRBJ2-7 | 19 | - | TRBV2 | TGTGCCAGCAGTGAGTACCTCGCGGGTTCGGGCGCGCTCGGCTACGAGCAGTACTTC | CASSEYLAGSGALGYEQYF